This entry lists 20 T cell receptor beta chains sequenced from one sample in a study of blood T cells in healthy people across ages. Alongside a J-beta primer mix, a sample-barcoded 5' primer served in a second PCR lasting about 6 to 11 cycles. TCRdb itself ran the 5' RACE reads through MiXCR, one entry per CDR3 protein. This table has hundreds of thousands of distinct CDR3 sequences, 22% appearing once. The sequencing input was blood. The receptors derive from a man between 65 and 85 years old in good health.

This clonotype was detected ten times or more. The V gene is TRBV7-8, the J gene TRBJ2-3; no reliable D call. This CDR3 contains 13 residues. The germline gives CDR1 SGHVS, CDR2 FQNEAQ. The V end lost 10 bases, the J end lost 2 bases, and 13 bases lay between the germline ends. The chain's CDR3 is CAISVTNTDTQYF. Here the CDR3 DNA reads TGTGCCATCTCGGTAACTAACACAGATACGCAGTATTTT.

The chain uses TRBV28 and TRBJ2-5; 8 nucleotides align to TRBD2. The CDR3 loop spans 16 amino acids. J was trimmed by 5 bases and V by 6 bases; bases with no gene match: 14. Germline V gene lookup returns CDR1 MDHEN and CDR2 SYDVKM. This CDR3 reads CASSGGAVVGWETQYF. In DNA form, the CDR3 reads TGTGCCAGCAGCGGGGGGGCCGTGGTTGGGTGGGAGACCCAGTACTTC.

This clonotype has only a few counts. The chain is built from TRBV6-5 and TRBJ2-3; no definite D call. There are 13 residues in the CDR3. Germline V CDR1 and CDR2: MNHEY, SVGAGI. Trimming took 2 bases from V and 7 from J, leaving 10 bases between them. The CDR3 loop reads CASSYDPENTQYF. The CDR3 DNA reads TGTGCCAGCAGTTACGACCCAGAAAATACGCAGTATTTT.

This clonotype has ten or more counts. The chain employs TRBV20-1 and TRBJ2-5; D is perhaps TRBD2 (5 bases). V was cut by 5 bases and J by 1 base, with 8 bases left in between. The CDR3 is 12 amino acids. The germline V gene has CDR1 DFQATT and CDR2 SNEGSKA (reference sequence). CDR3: CSAFRGQETQYF. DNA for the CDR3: TGCAGTGCTTTCCGGGGCCAAGAGACCCAGTACTTC.

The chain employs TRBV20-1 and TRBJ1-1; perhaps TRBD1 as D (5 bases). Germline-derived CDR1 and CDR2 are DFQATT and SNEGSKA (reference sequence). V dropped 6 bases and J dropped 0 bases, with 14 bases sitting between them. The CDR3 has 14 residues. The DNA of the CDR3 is TGCAGTGCCCCATCCCCAGGGCTGAACACTGAAGCTTTCTTT. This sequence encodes CSAPSPGLNTEAFF.

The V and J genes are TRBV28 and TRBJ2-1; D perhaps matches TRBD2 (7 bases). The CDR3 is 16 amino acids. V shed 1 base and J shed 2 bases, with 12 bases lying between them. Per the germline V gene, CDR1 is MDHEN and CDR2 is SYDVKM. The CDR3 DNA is TGTGCCAGCAGTTTATTGGGGGGGCCGACCTACAATGAGCAGTTCTTC. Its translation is CASSLLGGPTYNEQFF.

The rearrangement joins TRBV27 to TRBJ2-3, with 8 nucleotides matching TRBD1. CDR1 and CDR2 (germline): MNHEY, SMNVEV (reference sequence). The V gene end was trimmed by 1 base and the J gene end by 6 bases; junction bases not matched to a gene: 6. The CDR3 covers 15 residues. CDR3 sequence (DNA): TGTGCCAGCAGTTTATTTGGGACAGGTGCCGATACGCAGTATTTT. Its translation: CASSLFGTGADTQYF.

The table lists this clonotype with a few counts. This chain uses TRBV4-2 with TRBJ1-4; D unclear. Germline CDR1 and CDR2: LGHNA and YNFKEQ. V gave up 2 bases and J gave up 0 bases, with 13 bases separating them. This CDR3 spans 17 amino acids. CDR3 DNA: TGTGCCAGCAGCCAATATGGACGGGCGACAACTAATGAAAAACTGTTTTTT. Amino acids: CASSQYGRATTNEKLFF.

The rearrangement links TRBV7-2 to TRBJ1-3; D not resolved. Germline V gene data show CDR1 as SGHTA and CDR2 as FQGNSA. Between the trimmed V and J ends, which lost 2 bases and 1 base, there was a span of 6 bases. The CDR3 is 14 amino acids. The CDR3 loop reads CASSLQISGNTIYF. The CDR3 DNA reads TGTGCCAGCAGCTTACAGATATCTGGAAACACCATATATTTT.

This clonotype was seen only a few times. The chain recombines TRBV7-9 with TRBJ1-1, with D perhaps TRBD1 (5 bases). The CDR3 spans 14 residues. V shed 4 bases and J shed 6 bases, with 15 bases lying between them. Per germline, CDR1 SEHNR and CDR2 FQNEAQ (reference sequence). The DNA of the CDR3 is TGTGCCAGCAGCTATGACCCAGGGTTCCCTGAAGCTTTCTTT. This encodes CASSYDPGFPEAFF. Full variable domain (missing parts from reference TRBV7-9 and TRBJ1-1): DTGVSQNPRHKITKRGQNVTFRCDPISEHNRLYWYRQTLGQGPEFLTYFQNEAQLEKSRLLSDRFSAERPKGSFSTLEIQRTEQGDSAMYLCASSYDPGFPEAFFGQGTRLTVV.

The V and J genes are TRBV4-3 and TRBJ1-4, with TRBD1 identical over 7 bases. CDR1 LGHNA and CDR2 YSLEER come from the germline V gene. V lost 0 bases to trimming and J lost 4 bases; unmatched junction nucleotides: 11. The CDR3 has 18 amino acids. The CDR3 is CASSQDLVGTAINEKLFF. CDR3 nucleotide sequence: TGCGCCAGCAGCCAAGATCTCGTCGGGACAGCCATTAATGAAAAACTGTTTTTT.

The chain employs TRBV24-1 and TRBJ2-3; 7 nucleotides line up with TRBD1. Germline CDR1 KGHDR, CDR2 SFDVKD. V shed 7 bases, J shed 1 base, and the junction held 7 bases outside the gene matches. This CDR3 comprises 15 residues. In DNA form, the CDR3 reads TGTGCCACCAGCGATACGACAGGGCGCACAGATACGCAGTATTTT. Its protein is CATSDTTGRTDTQYF.

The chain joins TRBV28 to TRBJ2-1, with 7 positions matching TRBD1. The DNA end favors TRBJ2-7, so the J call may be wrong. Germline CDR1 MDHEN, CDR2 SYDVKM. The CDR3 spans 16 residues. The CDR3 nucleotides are TGTGCCAGCAGTTTAGAAATTAACACAGGGGCCTACGAGCAGTACTTC. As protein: CASSLEINTGAYEQYF.

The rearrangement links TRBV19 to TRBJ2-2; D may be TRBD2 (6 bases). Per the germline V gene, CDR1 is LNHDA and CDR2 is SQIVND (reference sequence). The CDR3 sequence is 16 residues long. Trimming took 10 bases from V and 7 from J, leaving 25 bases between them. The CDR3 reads CATRQDGREFVGELFF. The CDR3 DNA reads TGTGCCACTAGGCAGGACGGGAGAGAATTTGTCGGGGAGCTGTTTTTT.

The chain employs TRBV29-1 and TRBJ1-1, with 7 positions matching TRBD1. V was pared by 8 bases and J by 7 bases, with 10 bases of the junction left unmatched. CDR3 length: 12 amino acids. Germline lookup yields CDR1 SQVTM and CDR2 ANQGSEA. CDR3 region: CSHNRGTGEAFF. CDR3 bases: TGCAGCCACAACAGGGGTACTGGTGAAGCTTTCTTT.

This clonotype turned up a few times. CDR3 sequence reads: CASSGPRYNEQFF. CDR3 sequence (DNA): TGTGCCAGCAGTGGACCACGATACAATGAGCAGTTCTTC. This chain links TRBV6-2 or TRBV6-3 with TRBJ2-1; no firm D call. Germline values: CDR1 MNHEY, CDR2 SVGEGT. The CDR3 covers 13 residues. With 5 bases removed from V and 4 bases from J, the gap between germline ends came to 9 bases.

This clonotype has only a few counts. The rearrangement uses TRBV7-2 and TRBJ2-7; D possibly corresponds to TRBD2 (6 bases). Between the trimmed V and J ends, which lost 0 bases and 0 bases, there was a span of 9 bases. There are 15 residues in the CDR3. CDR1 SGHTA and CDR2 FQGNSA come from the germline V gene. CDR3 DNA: TGTGCCAGCAGCTTAGCGGCGGGGCTCTCCTACGAGCAGTACTTC. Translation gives CASSLAAGLSYEQYF. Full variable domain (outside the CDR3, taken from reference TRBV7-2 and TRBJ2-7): GAGVSQSPSNKVTEKGKDVELRCDPISGHTALYWYRQSLGQGLEFLIYFQGNSAPDKSGLPSDRFSAERTGGSVSTLTIQRTQQEDSAVYLCASSLAAGLSYEQYFGPGTRLTVT.

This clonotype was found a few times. The CDR3 region has the DNA TGTGCCAGCAGCGATCGACCCCAGGAGACGGAAAACACCATATATTTT. This sequence encodes CASSDRPQETENTIYF. The genes are TRBV21-1 and TRBJ1-3. TRBV21-1 is listed as a pseudogene. The CDR3 length is 16 residues.

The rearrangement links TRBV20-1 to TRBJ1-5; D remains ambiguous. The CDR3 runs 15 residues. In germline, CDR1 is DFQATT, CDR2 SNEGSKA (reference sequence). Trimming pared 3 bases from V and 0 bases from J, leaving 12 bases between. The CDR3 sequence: CSARDIGLSNQPQHF. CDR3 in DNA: TGCAGTGCTAGGGATATAGGCCTTAGCAATCAGCCCCAGCATTTT.

CDR3 in amino acids: CASTTDRGRGDTQYF. The CDR3 DNA is TGTGCCAGCACCACAGACAGGGGGAGAGGAGATACGCAGTATTTT. The rearrangement links TRBV2 to TRBJ2-3, with 9 bases aligning to TRBD1. The CDR3 is made up of 15 amino acids. Trimming removed 7 bases from V and 5 bases from J; junction bases left unmatched: 10. Germline V CDR1 and CDR2: SNHLY, FYNNEI.